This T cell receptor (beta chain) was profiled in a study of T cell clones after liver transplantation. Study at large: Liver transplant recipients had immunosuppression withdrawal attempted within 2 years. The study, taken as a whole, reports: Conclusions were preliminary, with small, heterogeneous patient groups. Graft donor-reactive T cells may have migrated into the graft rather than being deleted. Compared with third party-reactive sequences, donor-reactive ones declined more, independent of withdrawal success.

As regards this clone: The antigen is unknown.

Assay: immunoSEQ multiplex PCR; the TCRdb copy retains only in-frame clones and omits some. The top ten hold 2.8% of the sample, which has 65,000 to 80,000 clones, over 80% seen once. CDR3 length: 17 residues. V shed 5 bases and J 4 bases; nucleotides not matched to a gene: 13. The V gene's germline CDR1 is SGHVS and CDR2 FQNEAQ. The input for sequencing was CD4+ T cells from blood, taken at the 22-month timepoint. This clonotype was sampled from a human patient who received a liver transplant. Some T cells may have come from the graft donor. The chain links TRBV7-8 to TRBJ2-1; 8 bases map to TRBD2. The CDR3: CASSPNREAGAYNEQFF. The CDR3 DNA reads TGTGCCAGCAGCCCTAACAGGGAAGCGGGAGCATACAATGAGCAGTTCTTC.